This TCR beta chain is drawn from a study of radiation and T cells in renal cell carcinoma. Whole-study results and caveats: From baseline, blood top tumor clonotypes peaked at 2 weeks post-radiation.

Specified time point: baseline pretreatment blood. Treatment indicated: 15 Gy SBRT to primary tumor, nephrectomy 4 weeks later. This renal cell carcinoma was of the clear cell type. As concerns this clone: What it binds is unknown.

The CDR3 consists of 15 residues. V was clipped by 7 bases and J by 5 bases; unmatched bases: 13. Per germline, CDR1 SNHLY and CDR2 FYNNEI. TCRdb's copy holds only in-frame clones and misses some; the assay was immunoSEQ multiplex PCR. The data show 150,000 or so clones, with roughly 88% seen just once and around 12% held by the top ten. The clonotype comes from a woman between 50 and 59 years old with renal cell carcinoma. The V gene is TRBV2, the J gene TRBJ2-5, with TRBD2 identical over 7 bases. Source: blood, taken from a patient whose treatment included radiotherapy and nephrectomy. The CDR3 spells CASKEEGLLRETQYF. The CDR3 nucleotides read TGTGCCAGCAAAGAGGAGGGACTACTAAGGGAGACCCAGTACTTC.